One sample yielded the 11 T cell receptor beta chains listed below, sequenced in a study of T cells in Graves' hyperthyroidism and ophthalmopathy. Amplification yielded TCR beta CDR3 regions, with RNA transcripts as the source. RT-PCR in the first round (using the HTBI primer set) targeted the TCR CDR3. TCRdb used MiXCR to reprocess the multiplex PCR reads, holding one entry per CDR3 protein. The sample lists some 500,000 distinct CDR3 sequences, 13% to 15% seen once, with less than 20% in the top ten. The sample consisted of blood. The origin of the receptors is a woman aged 18-29 years with Graves' hyperthyroidism.

In its sample, this clonotype was seen many times. V and J are TRBV10-3 and TRBJ2-7; the match to TRBD1 covers 9 bases. CDR3 length: 16 residues. V shed 2 bases, J shed 6 bases, and the junction held 11 bases outside the gene matches. Germline V gene sequence: CDR1 ENHRY, CDR2 SYGVKD. DNA of the CDR3: TGTGCCATCAGTGAGCGCCTTGGGGACAGGGAAAGCGAGCAGTACTTC. It codes for CAISERLGDRESEQYF.

This clonotype was seen ten or more times. The chain has TRBV5-1 and TRBJ2-3, with TRBD2 matching 12 bases. Germline V gene data show CDR1 as SGHRS and CDR2 as YFSETQ. The CDR3 contains 17 residues. V lost 1 base to trimming and J lost 2 bases; unmatched junction nucleotides: 5. The CDR3 DNA sequence: TGCGCCAGCAGCTTGCGCCTAGCGGGAGGGTCCACAGATACGCAGTATTTT. Translation: CASSLRLAGGSTDTQYF.

This rearrangement joins TRBV7-6 to TRBJ2-3; D might be TRBD2 (6 bases). V dropped 5 bases and J dropped 0 bases, with 15 bases sitting between them. CDR1 and CDR2 (germline): SGHVS, FNYEAQ. The CDR3 is 16 amino acids. The CDR3 DNA sequence: TGTGCCAGCAGCCCCTGGGGCGGGGCTAGCACAGATACGCAGTATTTT. Translated: CASSPWGGASTDTQYF.

Comment on this clonotype: This may stem from a read error, because a much larger clone lies one nucleotide away. The chain uses TRBV10-1 and TRBJ2-5; D is unclear. V lost 3 bases to trimming and J lost 1 base, with 15 bases between them. The CDR3 is made up of 16 amino acids. Germline-derived CDR1 and CDR2 are WNHNN and SYGVQD (reference sequence). CDR3 DNA sequence: TGCGCCAGCAGTGAAGGAGCCCCGACCTCCCAAGAGACCCAGTACTTC. Protein sequence: CASSEGAPTSQETQYF.

This clonotype was observed many times. The V call is TRBV5-1, the J call TRBJ2-2; the D gene is possibly TRBD1 (6 bases). This CDR3 region has 14 residues. Trimming stripped 0 bases from V and 4 bases from J, with 7 bases between. CDR1 and CDR2 from the germline V gene are SGHRS and YFSETQ. For the CDR3, the DNA is TGCGCCAGCAGCTTGGACAGGGTCACCGGGGAGCTGTTTTTT. It specifies CASSLDRVTGELFF.

This clonotype has ten or more counts. The chain recombines TRBV29-1 with TRBJ2-6; D uncertain. Per the germline V gene, CDR1 is SQVTM and CDR2 is ANQGSEA. V was cut by 6 bases and J by 0 bases, with 3 bases left in between. The CDR3 extends over 12 amino acids. This CDR3 is CSVNSGANVLTF. The CDR3 nucleotides are TGCAGCGTGAACTCTGGGGCCAACGTCCTGACTTTC.

This clonotype was picked up a small number of times. The chain is built from TRBV20-1 and TRBJ2-1; D call uncertain. The germline V and J ends were trimmed by 3 bases and 1 base, with 13 bases remaining between them. This CDR3 region has 15 residues. Germline V gene data show CDR1 as DFQATT and CDR2 as SNEGSKA (reference sequence). The CDR3 protein is CSASPGPQSYNEQFF. The CDR3 DNA follows: TGCAGTGCTAGCCCCGGGCCTCAATCCTACAATGAGCAGTTCTTC.

This chain connects TRBV11-3 to TRBJ2-1; no clear D gene. Germline-derived CDR1 and CDR2 are SGHNT and YENEEA. Trimming stripped 3 bases from V and 8 bases from J, with 8 bases between. This CDR3 comprises 12 residues. The CDR3 loop reads CASSFPSDEQFF. CDR3 nucleotide sequence: TGTGCCAGCAGCTTCCCAAGCGATGAGCAGTTCTTC.

This clonotype was detected ten times or more. J is TRBJ2-3 and V is TRBV20-1; a weak D match, TRBD2 (5 bases). With 0 bases removed from V and 0 bases from J, the gap between germline ends came to 7 bases. Germline V gene lookup returns CDR1 DFQATT and CDR2 SNEGSKA (reference sequence). The CDR3 consists of 14 residues. The CDR3 sequence is CSAREDWSTDTQYF. Written as DNA, the CDR3 is TGCAGTGCTAGAGAGGACTGGAGCACAGATACGCAGTATTTT.

This clonotype has a handful of counts. The CDR3, as DNA: TGTGCCAGCAGCCTACGACGGCTAGCTAACTATGGCTACACCTTC. Its translation: CASSLRRLANYGYTF. This rearrangement joins TRBV7-2 to TRBJ1-2, with no clear D. The germline gives CDR1 SGHTA, CDR2 FQGNSA. The CDR3 totals 15 residues. Trimming cost V 5 bases and J 0 bases, with 13 bases left between them.

V and J are TRBV5-1 and TRBJ2-2; D not certain. CDR1 SGHRS and CDR2 YFSETQ come from the germline V gene. This CDR3 has 16 residues. Trimming removed 0 bases from V and 0 bases from J, with 9 bases in between. The CDR3 DNA reads TGCGCCAGCAGCTTGGTTGGAATTGCGAACACCGGGGAGCTGTTTTTT. This encodes CASSLVGIANTGELFF. The full variable domain, with the rest looked up from reference TRBV5-1 and TRBJ2-2, is KAGVTQTPRYLIKTRGQQVTLSCSPISGHRSVSWYQQTPGQGLQFLFEYFSETQRNKGNFPGRFSGRQFSNSRSEMNVSTLELGDSALYLCASSLVGIANTGELFFGEGSRLTVL.